Listed here are 6 T cell receptor beta chains from one sample, sequenced in a study of T cell responses to AZD1222 COVID-19 vaccine. Using immunoSEQ multiplex PCR, the repertoire was profiled, and TCRdb retains in-frame clones only, with some absent. The sample lists more than 65,000 clones; 80% to 90% were seen once. Here the sequenced sample was peripheral blood, taken 28 days after the second AZD1222 dose. The origin of the receptors is an adult who received the AZD1222 COVID-19 vaccine.

The V gene is TRBV15, the J gene TRBJ1-6; D call uncertain. Germline CDR1 and CDR2: LNHNV and YYDKDF (reference sequence). V was shortened by 3 bases and J by 7 bases, with 4 bases between the two germline ends. The CDR3 length is 12 residues. CDR3 nucleotide sequence: TGTGCCACCAGCAGCCTCAATTCACCCCTCCACTTT. Its protein product is CATSSLNSPLHF.

This chain links TRBV10-3 with TRBJ1-4; 7 bases fit TRBD1. The V and J ends lost 6 bases and 6 bases, in that order; junction bases with no gene match: 13. This CDR3 is 16 amino acids long. Germline-derived CDR1 and CDR2 are ENHRY and SYGVKD. The chain's CDR3 is CAIRGGTEGTDEKLFF. CDR3 in DNA: TGTGCCATCAGAGGGGGAACCGAGGGGACAGATGAAAAACTGTTTTTT.

The chain joins TRBV28 to TRBJ2-1; D is possibly TRBD1 or TRBD2 (5 bases each). The germline gives CDR1 MDHEN, CDR2 SYDVKM. The CDR3 has 16 residues. The V end was cut by 6 bases, the J end by 1 base, with 16 bases between. The CDR3 region is CASRPPGTLSYNEQFF. CDR3 DNA sequence: TGTGCCAGCAGACCCCCTGGGACGCTGTCCTACAATGAGCAGTTCTTC. The whole variable domain, remainder taken from reference TRBV28 and TRBJ2-1, is DVKVTQSSRYLVKRTGEKVFLECVQDMDHENMFWYRQDPGLGLRLIYFSYDVKMKEKGDIPEGYSVSREKKERFSLILESASTNQTSMYLCASRPPGTLSYNEQFFGPGTRLTVL.

The chain recombines TRBV6-5 with TRBJ1-6; D is unresolved. The CDR3 is 15 amino acids. With 1 base removed from V and 9 bases from J, the gap between germline ends came to 13 bases. Germline lookup yields CDR1 MNHEY and CDR2 SVGAGI. CDR3 residues: CASSYYTPRSSPLHF. CDR3 in DNA: TGTGCCAGCAGTTACTACACCCCTAGGAGTTCACCCCTCCACTTT.

This CDR3 reads CASSYSTRGQETQYF. The CDR3 DNA sequence: TGTGCCAGCAGTTACTCGACTCGGGGCCAAGAGACCCAGTACTTC. V and J are TRBV6-5 and TRBJ2-5, with D perhaps matching TRBD2 (5 bases). Trimming left V 0 bases short and J 1 base short, with 9 bases between. Germline V gene data show CDR1 as MNHEY and CDR2 as SVGAGI. There are 15 residues in the CDR3.

The rearrangement joins TRBV7-2 to TRBJ2-1; TRBD1 agrees at 12 bases. This CDR3 contains 16 residues. With 4 bases clipped from V and 7 bases from J, the junction kept 8 bases outside the gene matches. Germline CDR1 reads SGHTA; CDR2 reads FQGNSA. The CDR3: CASSSTGTGGGNEQFF. The CDR3 DNA reads TGTGCCAGCAGCTCTACCGGGACAGGGGGCGGGAATGAGCAGTTCTTC. Combining the CDR3 with reference TRBV7-2 and TRBJ2-1 gives the whole variable domain GAGVSQSPSNKVTEKGKDVELRCDPISGHTALYWYRQSLGQGLEFLIYFQGNSAPDKSGLPSDRFSAERTGGSVSTLTIQRTQQEDSAVYLCASSSTGTGGGNEQFFGPGTRLTVL.